This T cell receptor (beta chain) is from a study of monozygotic twins with cystic fibrosis. CDR3 length: 15 amino acids. Trimming stripped 1 base from V and 7 bases from J, with 16 bases between. Per the germline V gene, CDR1 is MNHNY and CDR2 is SVGAGI (reference sequence). Sequencing was performed with immunoSEQ multiplex PCR; in TCRdb, only in-frame clones are kept and a portion is missing. The sample has over 20,000 clones, around 93% seen once. The source material was blood. The V call is TRBV6-6, the J call TRBJ1-2; maybe TRBD1 (6 bases). The clonotype comes from a girl between 2 and 10 years old with cystic fibrosis. The CDR3: CASSYLTSGGGGYTF. CDR3 nucleotide sequence: TGTGCCAGCAGTTACTTAACGAGTGGAGGGGGTGGCTACACCTTC.